One T cell receptor (beta chain) is described in this entry. The sample originates from a study of blood T cell repertoires in COVID-19. Overall study context: The study drew acute and convalescent COVID-19 samples from the United States, Italy and Spain. The cDNA or gDNA used as material had been derived from T cells, B-cell-depleted T cells, or PBMCs.

Germline V gene sequence: CDR1 SGHRS, CDR2 YFSETQ. V was clipped by 4 bases and J by 2 bases, with 15 bases between them. The CDR3 contains 15 residues. Source study methods: Amplification from reference gene primers served as the basis for estimated nucleated cell counts. The repertoire was sequenced with immunoSEQ multiplex PCR; TCRdb's copy has only in-frame clones and lacks some. The V and J calls and clone size are taken from that table; D and trimming were inferred from the DNA. The sample has 180,000 or so clones, around 86% seen once. The material sequenced was peripheral blood. This TCR was sampled from a man younger than 35 with acute or convalescent COVID-19. The chain recombines TRBV5-1 with TRBJ1-1, with D unresolved. Written as DNA, the CDR3 is TGCGCCAGCAGCCAGCGCGACGACCCCAACACTGAAGCTTTCTTT. This codes for CASSQRDDPNTEAFF.